The clone carrying this T cell receptor (beta chain) has at least ten counts. The antigen is not known. The data were obtained in a study of spatial heterogeneity in lung cancer. Study context: A consistent excess of beta-chain over alpha-chain sequences was detected.

The CDR3 is made up of 14 amino acids. Trimming removed 7 bases from V and 0 bases from J, with 10 bases in between. In germline, CDR1 is MNHNS, CDR2 SASEGT. Study outcomes and limitations: Tumor TCRs that were ubiquitous and expanded showed up in blood more at resection than follow-up.

Time point denoted: sample taken at primary tumor resection. TCRdb re-called the 5' RACE reads with MiXCR, one entry per CDR3 protein. The repertoire holds 30,000 to 45,000 distinct CDR3 sequences, with approximately 6.8% as singletons. This TCR was sampled from a female donor with early-stage non-small cell lung cancer. The gene calls are TRBV6-1 and TRBJ2-1; weak D call: TRBD1 (6 bases). Sample: PBMCs, taken at surgery. The CDR3: CASTRGGSYNEQFF. As DNA, the CDR3 is TGTGCCAGCACCAGAGGGGGCTCCTACAATGAGCAGTTCTTC.